These 24 T cell receptor beta chains were all obtained from the same sample, sequenced in a study of cytomegalovirus exposure and HLA in healthy donors. 60 Vbeta and 13 Jbeta primers were used in PCR. TCRdb's table, derived via immunoSEQ multiplex PCR, lists solely in-frame clones and lacks some. The sample includes about 120,000 clones, about 73% of them seen just once. The specimen sequenced was PBMCs. These TCRs come from a woman in her 30s in good health and CMV-seropositive.

The chain joins TRBV2 to TRBJ1-1; a possible D gene is TRBD1 (6 bases). V lost 5 bases and J 4 bases, leaving 14 bases between the germline ends. CDR3 length equals 14 residues. Germline loops: CDR1 SNHLY, CDR2 FYNNEI. The CDR3, as DNA: TGTGCCAGCAGTCAACAGGGCGGAAGCACTGAAGCTTTCTTT. Protein product: CASSQQGGSTEAFF.

This chain uses TRBV2 with TRBJ2-2; no clear D. The CDR3 spans 13 residues. Germline CDR1 and CDR2: SNHLY and FYNNEI. V lost 0 bases and J lost 8, with 7 bases in between. For the CDR3, the DNA is TGTGCCAGCAGTGAAGCATCACAGGGGGAGCTGTTTTTT. Amino acids: CASSEASQGELFF.

This clone was detected only once. CDR3 region: CASSSGGRPEAFF. CDR3 sequence (DNA): TGTGCCAGCAGCTCCGGCGGGAGGCCCGAAGCTTTCTTT. J is TRBJ1-1 and V is TRBV7-8; D uncertain. V dropped 4 bases and J dropped 8 bases, with 14 bases sitting between them. This CDR3 comprises 13 residues. From germline, CDR1 is SGHVS and CDR2 FQNEAQ.

This clone was counted only a few times. This chain uses TRBV5-5 with TRBJ1-5, with 7 bases lining up with TRBD1. Germline CDR1 SGHKS, CDR2 YYEKEE (reference sequence). The CDR3 loop spans 17 amino acids. V was clipped by 0 bases and J by 3 bases; unmatched bases: 9. The CDR3 sequence: CASSLDVTGNFNQPQHF. The CDR3, as DNA: TGTGCCAGCAGCTTGGATGTGACAGGGAATTTCAATCAGCCCCAGCATTTT.

The rearrangement joins TRBV4-3 to TRBJ2-7; TRBD1 is a possible D gene (5 bases). V gave up 1 base and J gave up 3 bases, with 7 bases separating them. From germline, CDR1 is LGHNA and CDR2 YSLEER. The CDR3 runs 13 residues. The CDR3 sequence: CASSQAQGYEQYF. In nucleotides, the CDR3 is TGCGCCAGCAGCCAAGCTCAGGGCTACGAGCAGTACTTC.

The chain carries TRBV28 and TRBJ1-4; D is uncertain. CDR1 MDHEN and CDR2 SYDVKM come from the germline V gene. V shed 0 bases and J shed 5 bases, with 7 bases lying between them. The CDR3 covers 14 residues. The CDR3: CASSLWTSNEKLFF. Here the CDR3 DNA reads TGTGCCAGCAGTTTATGGACTTCGAATGAAAAACTGTTTTTT.

The V and J genes are TRBV2 and TRBJ1-1; D possibly corresponds to TRBD1 (6 bases). Germline V gene lookup returns CDR1 SNHLY and CDR2 FYNNEI. Trimming cost V 4 bases and J 3 bases, with 12 bases left between them. The CDR3 is 14 amino acids. The CDR3 loop is CASSALYRDTEAFF. As DNA, the CDR3 is TGTGCCAGCAGTGCCCTGTACAGGGACACTGAAGCTTTCTTT.

This clone was seen at least ten times. The chain has TRBV6-6 and TRBJ2-2; TRBD2 agrees at 9 bases. This CDR3 contains 15 residues. The V and J ends lost 6 bases and 7 bases, in that order; junction bases with no gene match: 9. The germline CDR1 and CDR2 sequences are MNHNY and SVGAGI (reference sequence). CDR3: CASSPSGGYGGELFF. The CDR3 DNA follows: TGTGCCAGCAGCCCGAGCGGGGGGTACGGCGGGGAGCTGTTTTTT.

The chain uses TRBV7-6 and TRBJ1-6; TRBD1 might be the D (5 bases). The CDR3 loop spans 14 amino acids. The germline CDR1 and CDR2 sequences are SGHVS and FNYEAQ. Trimming removed 6 bases from V and 3 bases from J, with 9 bases in between. The CDR3 is CASRRDDYNSPLHF. Written as DNA, the CDR3 is TGTGCCAGCAGGCGGGACGACTATAATTCACCCCTCCACTTT.

The V and J genes are TRBV27 and TRBJ2-1; possibly TRBD2 for D (5 bases). The CDR3 length is 15 residues. V lost 2 bases and J lost 6, with 14 bases in between. Per the germline V gene, CDR1 is MNHEY and CDR2 is SMNVEV (reference sequence). The CDR3 spells CASSLSVPRGNEQFF. The DNA of the CDR3 is TGTGCCAGCAGTTTAAGTGTCCCACGGGGCAATGAGCAGTTCTTC.

This chain uses TRBV4-2 with TRBJ1-1; TRBD1 is a possible D gene (6 bases). V shed 3 bases and J shed 2 bases, with 19 bases lying between them. The CDR3 is 17 residues long. Germline-derived CDR1 and CDR2 are LGHNA and YNFKEQ. The CDR3 reads CASSHGSPDRLNTEAFF. The CDR3 DNA sequence: TGTGCCAGCAGCCACGGGTCCCCGGACAGACTAAACACTGAAGCTTTCTTT.

The V gene is TRBV18, the J gene TRBJ1-6; 12 bases agree with TRBD1. Germline CDR1 and CDR2: KGHSH and LQKENI. The ends lost 6 bases at V and 7 bases at J; junction bases unmatched: 4. The CDR3 runs to 15 residues. This CDR3 is CASSRDRGQNSPLHF. The CDR3 region has the DNA TGTGCCAGCTCCCGGGACAGGGGGCAGAATTCACCCCTCCACTTT.

This chain connects TRBV5-6 to TRBJ1-4, with D perhaps matching TRBD1 (6 bases). Trimming left V 2 bases short and J 7 bases short, with 12 bases between. Germline CDR1 reads SGHDT; CDR2 reads YYEEEE. This CDR3 spans 14 amino acids. CDR3 sequence: CASSFQGPVEKLFF. The CDR3 bases are TGTGCCAGCAGCTTCCAGGGGCCAGTTGAAAAACTGTTTTTT.

The chain has TRBV4-1 and TRBJ2-5; TRBD2 matches 10 bases. Germline-derived CDR1 and CDR2 are MGHRA and YSYEKL. V dropped 4 bases and J dropped 3; count of bases not matched to a gene: 5. This CDR3 is 15 amino acids long. The CDR3 sequence: CASSPFSGGEETQYF. DNA of the CDR3: TGCGCCAGCAGCCCCTTCAGCGGGGGGGAAGAGACCCAGTACTTC.

This clone was found a few times. The chain carries TRBV15 and TRBJ2-2; D is uncertain. V shed 3 bases and J shed 0 bases, with 11 bases lying between them. The CDR3 runs to 16 residues. Germline loops: CDR1 LNHNV, CDR2 YYDKDF (reference sequence). This CDR3 reads CATSSSGLTNTGELFF. Here the CDR3 DNA reads TGTGCCACCAGCAGTTCTGGGCTTACGAACACCGGGGAGCTGTTTTTT.

This clone came up a few times. J is TRBJ2-5 and V is TRBV6-5, with 9 positions matching TRBD1. This CDR3 has 14 amino acids. The trim removed 3 bases at V and 5 bases at J, leaving 4 bases unmatched. Germline V gives CDR1 MNHEY, CDR2 SVGAGI. CDR3 protein: CASSYRTGDETQYF. In DNA, the CDR3 is TGTGCCAGCAGTTATCGGACAGGGGATGAGACCCAGTACTTC.

The chain carries TRBV11-2 and TRBJ1-6, with 7 bases matching TRBD1. From germline, CDR1 is SGHAT and CDR2 FQNNGV. J lost 8 bases, V lost 2 bases, and 6 bases had no gene match. This CDR3 spans 15 amino acids. The CDR3 spells CASSLQQGWDSPLHF. The DNA of the CDR3 is TGTGCCAGCAGCTTACAACAGGGGTGGGATTCACCCCTCCACTTT.

This clone has a single count. The chain links TRBV5-4 to TRBJ2-1; no firm D call. The CDR3 contains 13 residues. The germline gives CDR1 SGHNT, CDR2 YYREEE (reference sequence). Trimming stripped 0 bases from V and 5 bases from J, with 6 bases between. CDR3 sequence: CASSLELNNEQFF. The CDR3 DNA reads as TGTGCCAGCAGCTTGGAACTGAACAATGAGCAGTTCTTC.

The chain couples TRBV9 to TRBJ2-5; D perhaps matches TRBD1 (5 bases). The CDR3 spans 16 residues. The germline gives CDR1 SGDLS, CDR2 YYNGEE. V shed 0 bases and J shed 5 bases, with 17 bases lying between them. CDR3 region: CASSVAPQGSRETQYF. The CDR3 DNA follows: TGTGCCAGCAGCGTAGCCCCCCAGGGTTCAAGGGAGACCCAGTACTTC.

The rearrangement links TRBV30 to TRBJ2-7; 8 nucleotides agree with TRBD1. Germline lookup yields CDR1 GTSNPN and CDR2 SVGIG (reference sequence). The trim removed 3 bases at V and 4 bases at J, leaving 17 bases unmatched. The CDR3 spans 17 residues. The CDR3: CAWRLPYRDRNQYEQYF. In nucleotides, the CDR3 is TGTGCCTGGAGGTTACCATACCGGGACAGGAATCAATACGAGCAGTACTTC.

The genes are TRBV19 and TRBJ2-4; D possibly corresponds to TRBD2 (6 bases). V was trimmed by 5 bases and J by 2 bases, leaving 22 bases between them. This CDR3 is 18 amino acids long. CDR1 LNHDA and CDR2 SQIVND come from the germline V gene (reference sequence). Here the CDR3 reads CASSPSLGAGGTKNIQYF. DNA for the CDR3: TGTGCCAGTAGTCCAAGCCTCGGGGCTGGAGGGACCAAAAACATTCAGTACTTC.

V usage is TRBV2 and J usage is TRBJ2-1; D remains ambiguous. Trimming shortened V by 5 bases and J by 4 bases, and 9 bases separated the two germline ends. Germline values: CDR1 SNHLY, CDR2 FYNNEI. The CDR3 has 13 residues. Here the CDR3 DNA reads TGTGCCAGCAGTTTCGACACTTACAATGAGCAGTTCTTC. Translating it yields CASSFDTYNEQFF. The entire variable domain, with the rest obtained from reference TRBV2 and TRBJ2-1, is as follows: EPEVTQTPSHQVTQMGQEVILRCVPISNHLYFYWYRQILGQKVEFLVSFYNNEISEKSEIFDDQFSVERPDGSNFTLKIRSTKLEDSAMYFCASSFDTYNEQFFGPGTRLTVL.

J is TRBJ2-1 and V is TRBV6-5, with a tentative D call TRBD1 (6 bases). V was cut by 1 base and J by 7 bases, with 11 bases left in between. Germline CDR1 and CDR2: MNHEY and SVGAGI. The length of the CDR3 is 14 residues. The CDR3 protein is CASSYFLTGNEQFF. CDR3 DNA: TGTGCCAGCAGTTACTTCCTAACAGGGAATGAGCAGTTCTTC.

The J gene is TRBJ2-7, the V gene TRBV5-4, with 7 positions matching TRBD1. The CDR3 extends over 14 amino acids. V shed 4 bases and J 3 bases; nucleotides not matched to a gene: 7. Looked up from germline, CDR1 is SGHNT and CDR2 is YYREEE (reference sequence). In DNA form, the CDR3 reads TGTGCCAGCAGCCAGCCGGGACAGCACTACGAGCAGTACTTC. Amino acid sequence: CASSQPGQHYEQYF.